These 21 T cell receptor beta chains came from one sample sequenced in a study of blood T cell repertoires in COVID-19. The method was immunoSEQ multiplex PCR; TCRdb's version includes in-frame clones alone and lacks a portion of them. The top ten clones hold approximately 10% of a sample with around 160,000 clones, roughly 82% of them seen once. Sequences were obtained from PBMCs or T cells enriched from blood (not recorded which). The receptors stem from a man between 45 and 60 years old who had recovered from COVID-19.

CDR3 region: CATSDSTGSNQPQHF. As DNA, the CDR3 is TGTGCCACCAGTGATTCAACAGGAAGCAATCAGCCCCAGCATTTT. V is TRBV24-1 and J is TRBJ1-5; tentative D call: TRBD1 (5 bases). This CDR3 is built from 15 residues. From germline, CDR1 is KGHDR and CDR2 SFDVKD. V lost 2 bases to trimming and J lost 1 base, with 8 bases between them.

This rearrangement joins TRBV27 to TRBJ1-4; weak D call: TRBD1 (6 bases). Germline loops: CDR1 MNHEY, CDR2 SMNVEV (reference sequence). The CDR3 extends over 13 amino acids. V was shortened by 6 bases and J by 7 bases, with 12 bases between the two germline ends. This CDR3 is CASSQDRGEKLFF. For the CDR3, the DNA is TGTGCCAGCAGCCAGGACAGAGGTGAAAAACTGTTTTTT.

In this sample, this clone turned up a few times. J is TRBJ2-7 and V is TRBV3-1 (or the pseudogene TRBV3-2); TRBD2 matches 8 bases. Germline lookup yields CDR1 LGHDT and CDR2 YNNKEL (reference sequence). Trimming at V came to 4 bases and at J to 6 bases, leaving 11 bases not matched to a gene. The CDR3 has 15 amino acids. CDR3 DNA sequence: TGTGCCAGCAGCCGAGTAGCGGGAACCTTGTCCGAGCAGTACTTC. Protein sequence: CASSRVAGTLSEQYF.

This clone occurred a few times. The chain recombines TRBV19 with TRBJ2-2, with 8 bases aligning to TRBD1. Germline values: CDR1 LNHDA, CDR2 SQIVND (reference sequence). This CDR3 contains 13 residues. V was clipped by 7 bases and J by 3 bases; unmatched bases: 1. The CDR3 DNA sequence: TGTGCCAGTACAGGGGGCTACACCGGGGAGCTGTTTTTT. The encoded protein is CASTGGYTGELFF.

The V gene is TRBV18, the J gene TRBJ1-1; D uncertain. Looked up from germline, CDR1 is KGHSH and CDR2 is LQKENI. With 2 bases removed from V and 0 bases from J, the gap between germline ends came to 16 bases. The CDR3 has 17 residues. CDR3 nucleotides: TGTGCCAGCTCACCAACGACACGTATAAGGATGAACACTGAAGCTTTCTTT. Amino acids: CASSPTTRIRMNTEAFF.

This sequence joins TRBV19 and TRBJ2-7; 10 nucleotides align to TRBD2. V was clipped by 0 bases and J by 2 bases; unmatched bases: 4. Germline values: CDR1 LNHDA, CDR2 SQIVND (reference sequence). There are 16 residues in the CDR3. CDR3 sequence: CASSIDFLAGAYEQYF. The CDR3 DNA sequence: TGTGCCAGTAGTATAGATTTTCTAGCGGGAGCCTACGAGCAGTACTTC.

The chain carries TRBV28 and TRBJ1-2, with D hard to call. The CDR3 contains 13 residues. Germline assignment: CDR1 MDHEN and CDR2 SYDVKM. Trimming stripped 3 bases from V and 3 bases from J, with 8 bases between. The CDR3 is CASSFHGDYGYTF. CDR3 nucleotides: TGTGCCAGCAGTTTCCACGGGGACTATGGCTACACCTTC.

This clone appeared a few times. The rearrangement joins TRBV7-2 to TRBJ2-5; 13 bases line up with TRBD2. V lost 8 bases and J lost 7; bases outside the gene matches: 7. Germline CDR1 SGHTA, CDR2 FQGNSA. This CDR3 contains 14 residues. The CDR3 nucleotides read TGTGCCAGCTTTACTAGCGGGAGGGCCGGGACCCAGTACTTC. Translation: CASFTSGRAGTQYF.

The genes are TRBV25-1 and TRBJ1-3; 8 bases align to TRBD1. CDR1 and CDR2 from the germline V gene are MGHDK and SYGVNS. The CDR3 sequence is 12 residues long. The CDR3 sequence is CATGTGGNTIYF. The CDR3 DNA reads as TGTGCGACAGGGACAGGTGGAAACACCATATATTTT.

The chain employs TRBV12-3 or TRBV12-4 and TRBJ1-6, with 9 positions matching TRBD1. V trimming: 7 bases; J trimming: 9 bases; junction bases outside the gene matches: 4. The CDR3 consists of 13 residues. The CDR3 bases are TGTGCCAGCAAGGGGACAGGGAGTTCACCCCTCCACTTT. This gives the protein CASKGTGSSPLHF.

This clone was seen a single time. This rearrangement joins TRBV7-8 to TRBJ2-2, with unresolved D. Germline CDR1 reads SGHVS; CDR2 reads FQNEAQ. The CDR3 spans 15 residues. V shed 4 bases and J shed 0 bases, with 9 bases lying between them. DNA of the CDR3: TGTGCCAGCAGCTCGACAAGAGCGAACACCGGGGAGCTGTTTTTT. This codes for CASSSTRANTGELFF.

The chain combines TRBV2 with TRBJ2-5; no reliable D call. Germline lookup yields CDR1 SNHLY and CDR2 FYNNEI. V dropped 7 bases and J dropped 2 bases, with 5 bases sitting between them. CDR3 size: 11 residues. The CDR3 bases are TGTGCCAGCACCGTACAAGAGACCCAGTACTTC. Protein sequence: CASTVQETQYF.

The chain uses TRBV7-9 and TRBJ2-1; 10 bases agree with TRBD2. Germline values: CDR1 SEHNR, CDR2 FQNEAQ (reference sequence). The CDR3 runs to 19 residues. Trimming removed 8 bases from V and 0 bases from J; junction bases left unmatched: 16. This CDR3 reads CASPDVEREGRSSYNEQFF. The CDR3 DNA sequence: TGTGCCAGCCCAGACGTGGAGCGGGAGGGACGAAGCTCCTACAATGAGCAGTTCTTC.

This chain joins TRBV2 and TRBJ1-6; D remains ambiguous. Germline CDR1 and CDR2: SNHLY and FYNNEI. V lost 7 bases, J lost 0 bases, and 7 bases lay in between. This CDR3 spans 14 amino acids. The CDR3 nucleotides read TGTGCCAGCATTCGTCTCTCCTATAATTCACCCCTCCACTTT. It specifies CASIRLSYNSPLHF.

The chain recombines TRBV4-2 with TRBJ2-1; possible D gene TRBD2, 7 bases. The length of the CDR3 is 14 residues. Per germline, CDR1 LGHNA and CDR2 YNFKEQ. With 4 bases removed from V and 9 bases from J, the gap between germline ends came to 16 bases. CDR3 protein: CASSRGGSVSEQFF. The CDR3 DNA follows: TGTGCCAGCAGCCGGGGGGGCAGTGTCAGTGAGCAGTTCTTC.

This sequence joins TRBV6-5 and TRBJ2-5; D possibly corresponds to TRBD1 (6 bases). V lost 2 bases, J lost 4 bases, and 11 bases lay in between. Germline CDR1 is MNHEY and CDR2 is SVGAGI. The CDR3 has 14 residues. The CDR3 here is CASSYGQGRETQYF. The CDR3 DNA sequence: TGTGCCAGCAGTTACGGTCAGGGGAGAGAGACCCAGTACTTC.

This chain uses TRBV19 with TRBJ2-5, with a weak D call TRBD2 (5 bases). The CDR3 loop spans 14 amino acids. V lost 4 bases, J lost 3 bases, and 12 bases lay in between. Looked up from germline, CDR1 is LNHDA and CDR2 is SQIVND (reference sequence). DNA of the CDR3: TGTGCCAGTAGTAGGAATCCGGGAAAAGAGACCCAGTACTTC. Translation: CASSRNPGKETQYF.

The chain employs TRBV3-1 (or the pseudogene TRBV3-2) and TRBJ2-5; possibly TRBD2 for D (5 bases). CDR1 LGHDT and CDR2 YNNKEL come from the germline V gene (reference sequence). This CDR3 has 15 amino acids. V was pared by 0 bases and J by 5 bases, with 13 bases between. The CDR3 sequence: CASSQEPRGRETQYF. The CDR3 DNA reads TGTGCCAGCAGCCAAGAACCCCGGGGTCGCGAGACCCAGTACTTC.

This clone was picked up one time. One junction end does not reproduce the germline sequence, and a read error may be involved. The gene calls are TRBV11-2 and TRBJ2-7, with TRBD1 as a possible D gene (5 bases). This CDR3 spans 12 amino acids. The germline V gene encodes CDR1 SGHAT and CDR2 FQNNGV. The CDR3 region has the DNA TGTGCCAGCAGGTCTCAGGGCGTTTTTTCAAACTTC. As protein: CASRSQGVFSNF.

The V gene is TRBV27, the J gene TRBJ1-5; D unresolved. The CDR3 is 17 residues long. Germline loops: CDR1 MNHEY, CDR2 SMNVEV (reference sequence). The V end lost 7 bases, the J end lost 4 bases, and 23 bases lay between the germline ends. The CDR3 sequence is CASIWLLGNGVNQPQHF. The CDR3 DNA sequence: TGTGCCAGCATTTGGTTACTTGGGAACGGGGTTAATCAGCCCCAGCATTTT.

This clone occurred a few times. The chain uses TRBV28 and TRBJ1-2; 7 bases are a match to TRBD1. Trimming cost V 4 bases and J 7 bases; bases outside gene matches: 12. Per germline, CDR1 MDHEN and CDR2 SYDVKM. There are 15 residues in the CDR3. In DNA form, the CDR3 reads TGTGCCAGCAGTTCTCGAGGAGGGGGCGGCGGTGGCTACACCTTC. This sequence encodes CASSSRGGGGGGYTF.